The 20 T cell receptor beta chains below all came from one sample that was sequenced in a study of breast tumors, draining lymph nodes, adjacent tissues. TCRdb independently ran MiXCR on the multiplex PCR reads; one entry per CDR3 protein. Here the sample spans over 15,000 distinct CDR3 sequences, about 64% being singletons. The sequencing sample was made of tumor-adjacent breast tissue. The receptors come from a female donor with breast cancer. Some clones in this sample may be carry-over from other donors' samples.

CDR3 in amino acids: CASSVEAGGSPLHF. In nucleotides, the CDR3 is TGTGCCAGCAGCGTAGAAGCGGGCGGGTCACCCCTCCACTTT. V usage is TRBV9 and J usage is TRBJ1-6, with D unresolved. The V end was cut by 0 bases, the J end by 10 bases, with 11 bases between. The CDR3 extends over 14 amino acids. Germline CDR1 is SGDLS and CDR2 is YYNGEE.

By sample fraction, this clonotype is medium-sized. The chain carries TRBV20-1 and TRBJ2-5, with D unresolved. This CDR3 has 14 amino acids. CDR1 is DFQATT, CDR2 SNEGSKA, per germline (reference sequence). V dropped 4 bases and J dropped 0 bases, with 12 bases sitting between them. The CDR3 nucleotides are TGCAGTGCTACCCAGATAGCCAACCAAGAGACCCAGTACTTC. It encodes CSATQIANQETQYF.

The chain uses TRBV7-2 and TRBJ2-5; TRBD1 matches 8 bases. This CDR3 is 14 amino acids long. The germline V gene has CDR1 SGHTA and CDR2 FQGNSA. The ends lost 5 bases at V and 5 bases at J; junction bases unmatched: 7. The CDR3 DNA reads as TGTGCCAGCAGCACCGACAGGGGAGGTGAGACCCAGTACTTC. Translation gives CASSTDRGGETQYF.

The chain carries TRBV7-2 and TRBJ2-3, with D possibly matching TRBD2 (5 bases). This CDR3 has 15 amino acids. V lost 1 base, J lost 5 bases, and 13 bases lay in between. Germline CDR1 is SGHTA and CDR2 is FQGNSA. CDR3 protein: CASSLGAIAGDTQYF. CDR3 nucleotide sequence: TGTGCCAGCAGCTTAGGGGCCATTGCGGGAGATACGCAGTATTTT.

This clonotype was seen many times. J is TRBJ2-3 and V is TRBV5-5, with TRBD1 as a possible D gene (6 bases). Germline V gene lookup returns CDR1 SGHKS and CDR2 YYEKEE (reference sequence). The V end was cut by 2 bases, the J end by 5 bases, with 15 bases between. The CDR3 runs to 15 residues. The CDR3 region is CASSLYSGVVDTQYF. CDR3 bases: TGTGCCAGCAGCTTATATTCAGGGGTCGTAGATACGCAGTATTTT.

This chain uses TRBV3-1 with TRBJ1-3; D uncertain. V lost 6 bases to trimming and J lost 4 bases, with 4 bases between them. Germline V gives CDR1 LGHDT, CDR2 YNNKEL (reference sequence). CDR3 size: 11 residues. The CDR3 loop is CASRQGNTIYF. CDR3 sequence (DNA): TGTGCCAGCAGACAGGGAAACACCATATATTTT. The variable domain in full, with the rest retrieved from reference TRBV3-1 and TRBJ1-3, is DTAVSQTPKYLVTQMGNDKSIKCEQNLGHDTMYWYKQDSKKFLKIMFSYNNKELIINETVPNRFSPKSPDKAHLNLHINSLELGDSAVYFCASRQGNTIYFGEGSWLTVV.

The sample holds many counts of this clonotype. This chain uses TRBV20-1 with TRBJ2-5, with 7 bases identical to TRBD1. This CDR3 has 14 amino acids. Germline CDR1 is DFQATT and CDR2 is SNEGSKA (reference sequence). Trimming cost V 1 base and J 2 bases; bases outside gene matches: 4. The CDR3 reads CSARGSDRQETQYF. CDR3 coding DNA: TGCAGTGCTAGAGGGTCGGACAGGCAAGAGACCCAGTACTTC.

This clonotype was seen at least ten times. The rearrangement joins TRBV5-1 to TRBJ2-3, with TRBD2 as a possible D gene (7 bases). With 7 bases removed from V and 5 bases from J, the gap between germline ends came to 17 bases. Germline lookup yields CDR1 SGHRS and CDR2 YFSETQ. The CDR3 runs 14 residues. The chain's CDR3 is CASYIRGAKDTQYF. DNA of the CDR3: TGCGCCAGCTACATCCGGGGGGCTAAAGATACGCAGTATTTT.

V usage is TRBV5-1 and J usage is TRBJ2-7; 7 positions agree with TRBD2. The length of the CDR3 is 15 residues. J was trimmed by 5 bases and V by 0 bases; bases with no gene match: 8. Germline loops: CDR1 SGHRS, CDR2 YFSETQ. Written as DNA, the CDR3 is TGCGCCAGCAGCTTGGCTGTTAGCGGGTTGAACGAGCAGTACTTC. As protein: CASSLAVSGLNEQYF.

The table lists this clonotype with many counts. The V gene is TRBV30, the J gene TRBJ1-5; D remains ambiguous. V was shortened by 0 bases and J by 4 bases, with 10 bases between the two germline ends. Germline-derived CDR1 and CDR2 are GTSNPN and SVGIG (reference sequence). The CDR3 runs 14 residues. CDR3 sequence reads: CAWSVLRENQPQHF. CDR3 DNA: TGTGCCTGGAGTGTACTGCGAGAGAATCAGCCCCAGCATTTT.

The table lists this clonotype with many counts. V usage is TRBV6-1 and J usage is TRBJ2-5; D unresolved. CDR3 length equals 14 residues. CDR1 and CDR2 from the germline V gene are MNHNS and SASEGT. Trimming shortened V by 1 base and J by 2 bases, and 8 bases separated the two germline ends. CDR3 nucleotide sequence: TGTGCCAGCAGTGAAGGCAGGAGTCAAGAGACCCAGTACTTC. Amino acids: CASSEGRSQETQYF.

The chain carries TRBV5-6 and TRBJ2-7; TRBD2 agrees at 7 bases. After removal of 4 bases from V and 0 bases from J, the junction contained 10 bases not matched to a gene. Germline V gene lookup returns CDR1 SGHDT and CDR2 YYEEEE. The CDR3 is 16 residues long. The CDR3 sequence is CASSPPTSYSSYEQYF. The CDR3, as DNA: TGTGCCAGCAGCCCTCCGACTAGCTATAGCTCCTACGAGCAGTACTTC.

This chain uses TRBV12-3 or TRBV12-4 with TRBJ2-1; perhaps TRBD2 as D (5 bases). The CDR3 is 15 residues long. The V and J ends lost 0 bases and 8 bases respectively, with 14 bases between them. CDR3 residues: CASSLAGSSLDEQFF. The CDR3 DNA is TGTGCCAGCAGTTTAGCGGGGTCTAGCTTGGATGAGCAGTTCTTC.

The DNA of the CDR3 is TGTGCCAGCAGTCGACAGGACACTAATTCACCCCTCCACTTT. It yields the protein CASSRQDTNSPLHF. The chain carries TRBV2 and TRBJ1-6, with a tentative D call TRBD1 (6 bases). V lost 5 bases to trimming and J lost 6 bases, with 11 bases between them. CDR3 size: 14 residues. The germline CDR1 and CDR2 sequences are SNHLY and FYNNEI.

This clonotype is medium-sized. The chain has TRBV7-8 and TRBJ2-2; tentatively, D is TRBD1 (5 bases). The CDR3 length is 16 residues. Trimming took 1 base from V and 1 from J, leaving 10 bases between them. Germline V CDR1 and CDR2: SGHVS, FQNEAQ. CDR3 loop: CASSLVRRENTGELFF. CDR3 in DNA: TGTGCCAGCAGCTTAGTCCGCAGGGAGAACACCGGGGAGCTGTTTTTT.

This chain uses TRBV7-9 with TRBJ1-2; 11 bases align to TRBD1. The CDR3 runs to 15 residues. The trim removed 4 bases at V and 8 bases at J, leaving 9 bases unmatched. From germline, CDR1 is SEHNR and CDR2 FQNEAQ (reference sequence). In DNA form, the CDR3 reads TGTGCCAGCAGCTCCCAAGGGACAGGGGGGAACGGCTACACCTTC. It translates to CASSSQGTGGNGYTF.

The genes are TRBV4-2 and TRBJ2-1; TRBD1 agrees at 9 bases. Germline assignment: CDR1 LGHNA and CDR2 YNFKEQ. This CDR3 has 16 amino acids. Trimming at V came to 4 bases and at J to 6 bases, leaving 10 bases not matched to a gene. CDR3 residues: CASSPTTGGGFNEQFF. The CDR3, as DNA: TGTGCCAGCAGCCCAACGACAGGGGGAGGTTTCAATGAGCAGTTCTTC.

J is TRBJ2-3 and V is TRBV9, with 8 bases matching TRBD2. The CDR3 has 14 amino acids. V was pared by 4 bases and J by 6 bases, with 7 bases of the junction left unmatched. Germline CDR1 SGDLS, CDR2 YYNGEE. For the CDR3, the DNA is TGTGCCAGCAGCCCGAGCGGGGGTGCGGATACGCAGTATTTT. Its protein is CASSPSGGADTQYF.

This chain uses TRBV6-4 with TRBJ2-3; tentatively, D is TRBD1 or TRBD2 (5 bases each). Trimming took 2 bases from V and 2 from J, leaving 11 bases between them. The length of the CDR3 is 15 residues. The germline V gene has CDR1 MRHNA and CDR2 SNTAGT. The CDR3 loop reads CASSDPWGPTDTQYF. Here the CDR3 DNA reads TGTGCCAGCAGTGACCCTTGGGGACCCACAGATACGCAGTATTTT.

This clonotype counts as medium-sized (0.01 to 0.1%). The chain carries TRBV6-6 and TRBJ1-2; 10 positions match TRBD1. CDR3 length: 15 residues. CDR1 and CDR2 from the germline V gene are MNHNY and SVGAGI (reference sequence). V lost 0 bases and J lost 6; bases outside the gene matches: 4. CDR3 in amino acids: CASSYSLTGGHGYTF. Written as DNA, the CDR3 is TGTGCCAGCAGTTACTCGTTGACAGGGGGCCATGGCTACACCTTC.